This TCR beta chain was identified during a study of shared clonotypes between healthy human individuals. CDR3 size: 15 residues. J lost 8 bases, V lost 2 bases, and 5 bases had no gene match. The V gene's germline CDR1 is MNHEY and CDR2 SVGAGI. In the case of this clone: Its target is not known.

Study-wide results and limits: Naive CD4 clonotypes were shared across a handful of donors at roughly 5%. Despite large depth, sorted-subset datasets appeared incompletely sequenced. Represented genetic and exposure-history diversity was restricted by having few donors. Tissues were not sampled, only blood, and their repertoires likely differ.

Assay used: immunoSEQ multiplex PCR; TCRdb lists only in-frame clones, some missing. The sample includes approximately 2,300,000 clones, about nine tenths of them seen just once. The clonotype was recovered from a man aged 18 to 29 in good health. Some clones in this sample may be carry-over from other donors' samples. The chain has TRBV6-5 and TRBJ1-4; 10 nucleotides match TRBD1. The sample was naive CD4+ T cells from PBMCs. As for subset: CD45RA+ positively selected. CDR3 bases: TGTGCCAGCAGTTACGCGAGGACAGGGGGAGAAAAACTGTTTTTT. Encoded protein: CASSYARTGGEKLFF.